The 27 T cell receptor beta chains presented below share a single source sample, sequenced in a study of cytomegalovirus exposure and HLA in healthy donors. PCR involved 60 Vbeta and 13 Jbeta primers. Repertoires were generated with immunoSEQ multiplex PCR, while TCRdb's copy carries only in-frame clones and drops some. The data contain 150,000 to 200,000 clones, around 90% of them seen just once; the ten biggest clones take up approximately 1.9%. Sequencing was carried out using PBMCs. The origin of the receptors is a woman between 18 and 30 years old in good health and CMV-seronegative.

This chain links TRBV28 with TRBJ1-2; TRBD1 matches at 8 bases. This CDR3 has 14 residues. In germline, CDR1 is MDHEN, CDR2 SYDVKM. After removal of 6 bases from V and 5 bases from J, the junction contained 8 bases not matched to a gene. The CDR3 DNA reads TGTGCCAGCAGCCCGGTGGGGACAGGATATGGCTACACCTTC. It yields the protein CASSPVGTGYGYTF.

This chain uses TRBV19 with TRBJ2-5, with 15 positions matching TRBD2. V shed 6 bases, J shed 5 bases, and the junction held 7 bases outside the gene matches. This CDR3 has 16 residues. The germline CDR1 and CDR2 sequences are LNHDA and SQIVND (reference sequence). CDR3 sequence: CASRGLAGGLPETQYF. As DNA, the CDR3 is TGTGCCAGTAGAGGACTAGCGGGAGGGCTGCCCGAGACCCAGTACTTC.

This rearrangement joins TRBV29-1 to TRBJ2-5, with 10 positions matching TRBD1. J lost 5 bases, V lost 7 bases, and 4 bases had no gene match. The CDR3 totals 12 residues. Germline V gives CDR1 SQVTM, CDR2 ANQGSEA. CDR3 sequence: CSARTGGETQYF. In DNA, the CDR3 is TGCAGCGCCCGGACAGGGGGTGAGACCCAGTACTTC.

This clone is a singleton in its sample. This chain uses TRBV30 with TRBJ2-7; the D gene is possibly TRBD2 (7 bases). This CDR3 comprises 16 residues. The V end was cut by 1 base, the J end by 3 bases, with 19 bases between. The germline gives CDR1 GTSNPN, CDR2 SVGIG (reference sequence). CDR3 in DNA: TGTGCCTGGAGTGGAAGGGGGGGCAGACTCGACTACGAGCAGTACTTC. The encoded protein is CAWSGRGGRLDYEQYF.

The CDR3: CAWVWGGADYGYTF. The CDR3 DNA follows: TGTGCCTGGGTTTGGGGGGGGGCGGACTATGGCTACACCTTC. The V call is TRBV30, the J call TRBJ1-2; the D gene is possibly TRBD1 (6 bases). Germline V lookup: CDR1 GTSNPN, CDR2 SVGIG (reference sequence). The CDR3 is 14 amino acids. Trimming pared 5 bases from V and 3 bases from J, leaving 16 bases between.

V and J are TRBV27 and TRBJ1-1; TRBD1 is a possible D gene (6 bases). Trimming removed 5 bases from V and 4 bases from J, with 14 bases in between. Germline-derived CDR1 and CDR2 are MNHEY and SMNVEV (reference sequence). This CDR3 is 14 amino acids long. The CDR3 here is CASSTSQGFTEAFF. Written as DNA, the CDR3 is TGTGCCAGCAGTACCTCACAGGGCTTCACTGAAGCTTTCTTT.

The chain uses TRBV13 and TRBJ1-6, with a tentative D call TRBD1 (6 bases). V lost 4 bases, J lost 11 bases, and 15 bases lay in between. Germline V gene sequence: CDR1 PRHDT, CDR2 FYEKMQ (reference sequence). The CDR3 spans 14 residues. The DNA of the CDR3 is TGTGCCAGCAGCTCCAGGGGCAGGGTGACACCCCTCCACTTT. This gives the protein CASSSRGRVTPLHF.

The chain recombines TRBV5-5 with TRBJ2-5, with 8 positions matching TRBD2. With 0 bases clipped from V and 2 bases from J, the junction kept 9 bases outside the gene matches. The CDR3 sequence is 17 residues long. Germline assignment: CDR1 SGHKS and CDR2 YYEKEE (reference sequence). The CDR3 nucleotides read TGTGCCAGCAGCTTGGTGGCAGCGGGGGCTATTCAAGAGACCCAGTACTTC. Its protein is CASSLVAAGAIQETQYF.

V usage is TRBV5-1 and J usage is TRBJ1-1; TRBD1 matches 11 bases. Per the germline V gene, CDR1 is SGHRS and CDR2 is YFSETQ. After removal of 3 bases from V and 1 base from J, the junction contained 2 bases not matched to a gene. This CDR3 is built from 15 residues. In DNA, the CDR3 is TGCGCCAGCAGCTGGGACAGGGGGTCGAACACTGAAGCTTTCTTT. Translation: CASSWDRGSNTEAFF.

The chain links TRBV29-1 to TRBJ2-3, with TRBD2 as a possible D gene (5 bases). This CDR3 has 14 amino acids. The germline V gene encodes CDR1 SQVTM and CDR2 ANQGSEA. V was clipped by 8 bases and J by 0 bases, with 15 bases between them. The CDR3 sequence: CSSKPRTSTDTQYF. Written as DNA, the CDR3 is TGCAGCTCCAAGCCCCGGACTAGCACAGATACGCAGTATTTT.

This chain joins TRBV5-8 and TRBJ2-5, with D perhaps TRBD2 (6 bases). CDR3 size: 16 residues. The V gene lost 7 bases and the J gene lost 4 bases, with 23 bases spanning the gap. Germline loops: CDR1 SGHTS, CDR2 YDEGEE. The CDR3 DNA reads TGTGCCAGCCCTACTTTTCAAGCGGGCCCCGTAGAGACCCAGTACTTC. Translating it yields CASPTFQAGPVETQYF.

CDR3: CAWNEGVSNQPQHF. Written as DNA, the CDR3 is TGTGCCTGGAACGAGGGGGTTAGCAATCAGCCCCAGCATTTT. V gene TRBV30 combines with J gene TRBJ1-5, with D possibly matching TRBD1 (6 bases). V lost 4 bases, J lost 0 bases, and 10 bases lay in between. Germline values: CDR1 GTSNPN, CDR2 SVGIG (reference sequence). The CDR3 extends over 14 amino acids. Full variable domain (rest looked up from reference TRBV30 and TRBJ1-5): SQTIHQWPATLVQPVGSPLSLECTVEGTSNPNLYWYRQAAGRGLQLLFYSVGIGQISSEVPQNLSASRPQDRQFILSSKKLLLSDSGFYLCAWNEGVSNQPQHFGDGTRLSIL.

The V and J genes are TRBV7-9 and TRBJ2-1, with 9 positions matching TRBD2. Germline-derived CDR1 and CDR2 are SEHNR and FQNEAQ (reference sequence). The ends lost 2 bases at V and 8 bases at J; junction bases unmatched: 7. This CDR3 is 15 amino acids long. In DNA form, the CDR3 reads TGTGCCAGCAGCTTACGGCGGGGGGGCGAGGATGAGCAGTTCTTC. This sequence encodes CASSLRRGGEDEQFF. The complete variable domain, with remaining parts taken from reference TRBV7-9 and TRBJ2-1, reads DTGVSQNPRHKITKRGQNVTFRCDPISEHNRLYWYRQTLGQGPEFLTYFQNEAQLEKSRLLSDRFSAERPKGSFSTLEIQRTEQGDSAMYLCASSLRRGGEDEQFFGPGTRLTVL.

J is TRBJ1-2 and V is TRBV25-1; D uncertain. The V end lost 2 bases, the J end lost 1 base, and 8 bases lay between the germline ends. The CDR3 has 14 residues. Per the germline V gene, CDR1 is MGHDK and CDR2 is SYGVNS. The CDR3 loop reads CASSEAEHNYGYTF. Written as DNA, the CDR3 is TGTGCCAGCAGTGAAGCTGAGCATAACTATGGCTACACCTTC.

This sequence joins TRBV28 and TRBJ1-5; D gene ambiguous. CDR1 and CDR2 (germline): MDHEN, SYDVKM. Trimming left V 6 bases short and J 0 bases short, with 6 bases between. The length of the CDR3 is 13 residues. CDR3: CASSRYSNQPQHF. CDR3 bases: TGTGCCAGCAGCCGCTATAGCAATCAGCCCCAGCATTTT.

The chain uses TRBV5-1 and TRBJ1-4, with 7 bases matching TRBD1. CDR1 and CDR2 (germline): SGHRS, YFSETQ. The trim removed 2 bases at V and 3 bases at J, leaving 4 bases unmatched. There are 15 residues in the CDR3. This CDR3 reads CASSFRTGPNEKLFF. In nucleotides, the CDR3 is TGCGCCAGCAGCTTTAGGACAGGACCTAATGAAAAACTGTTTTTT.

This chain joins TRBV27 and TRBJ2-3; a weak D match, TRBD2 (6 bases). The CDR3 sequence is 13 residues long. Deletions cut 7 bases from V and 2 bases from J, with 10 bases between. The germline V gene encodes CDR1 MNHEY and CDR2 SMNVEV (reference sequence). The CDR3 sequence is CASMRDLTDTQYF. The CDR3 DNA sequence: TGTGCCAGCATGCGGGACCTCACAGATACGCAGTATTTT.

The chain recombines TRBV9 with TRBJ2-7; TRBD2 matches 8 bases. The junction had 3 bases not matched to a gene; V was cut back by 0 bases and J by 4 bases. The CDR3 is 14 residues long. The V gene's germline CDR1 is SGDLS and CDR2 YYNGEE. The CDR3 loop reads CASSVAGGQYEQYF. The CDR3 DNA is TGTGCCAGCAGCGTAGCGGGAGGGCAATACGAGCAGTACTTC.

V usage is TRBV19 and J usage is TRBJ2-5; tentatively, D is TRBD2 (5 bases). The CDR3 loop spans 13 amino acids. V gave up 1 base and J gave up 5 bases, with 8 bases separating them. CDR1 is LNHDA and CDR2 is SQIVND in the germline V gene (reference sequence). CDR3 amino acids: CASSIGRRETQYF. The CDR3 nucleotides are TGTGCCAGTAGTATAGGGAGGAGGGAGACCCAGTACTTC. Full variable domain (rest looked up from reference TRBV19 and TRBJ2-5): DGGITQSPKYLFRKEGQNVTLSCEQNLNHDAMYWYRQDPGQGLRLIYYSQIVNDFQKGDIAEGYSVSREKKESFPLTVTSAQKNPTAFYLCASSIGRRETQYFGPGTRLLVL.

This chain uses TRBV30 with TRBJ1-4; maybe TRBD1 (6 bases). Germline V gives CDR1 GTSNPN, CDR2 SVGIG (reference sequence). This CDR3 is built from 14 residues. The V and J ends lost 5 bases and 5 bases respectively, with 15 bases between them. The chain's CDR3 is CAWASGDHNEKLFF. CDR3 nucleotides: TGTGCCTGGGCATCAGGGGACCACAATGAAAAACTGTTTTTT.

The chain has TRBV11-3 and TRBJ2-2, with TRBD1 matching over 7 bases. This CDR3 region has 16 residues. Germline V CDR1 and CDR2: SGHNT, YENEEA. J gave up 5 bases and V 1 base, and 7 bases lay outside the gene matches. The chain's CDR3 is CASSLGGTGATGELFF. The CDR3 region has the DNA TGTGCCAGCAGCTTAGGAGGTACAGGGGCGACCGGGGAGCTGTTTTTT.

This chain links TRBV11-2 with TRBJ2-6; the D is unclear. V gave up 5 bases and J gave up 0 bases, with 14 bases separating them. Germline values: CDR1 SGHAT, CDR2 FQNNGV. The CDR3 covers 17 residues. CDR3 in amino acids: CASSVVYPRSGANVLTF. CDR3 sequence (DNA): TGTGCCAGCAGCGTCGTGTATCCCCGCTCTGGGGCCAACGTCCTGACTTTC.

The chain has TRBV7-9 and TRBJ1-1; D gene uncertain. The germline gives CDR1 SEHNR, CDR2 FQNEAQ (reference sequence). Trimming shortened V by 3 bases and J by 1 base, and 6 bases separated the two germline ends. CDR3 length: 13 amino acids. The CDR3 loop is CASSFSQNTEAFF. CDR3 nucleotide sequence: TGTGCCAGCAGCTTTTCCCAGAACACTGAAGCTTTCTTT.

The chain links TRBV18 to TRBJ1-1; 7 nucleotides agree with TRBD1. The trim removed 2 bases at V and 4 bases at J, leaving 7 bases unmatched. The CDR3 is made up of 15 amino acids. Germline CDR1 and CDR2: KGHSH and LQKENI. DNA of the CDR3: TGTGCCAGCTCACCAGCGGGACAGATCTTCACTGAAGCTTTCTTT. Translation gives CASSPAGQIFTEAFF. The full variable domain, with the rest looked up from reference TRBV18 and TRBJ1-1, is NAGVMQNPRHLVRRRGQEARLRCSPMKGHSHVYWYRQLPEEGLKFMVYLQKENIIDESGMPKERFSAEFPKEGPSILRIQQVVRGDSAAYFCASSPAGQIFTEAFFGQGTRLTVV.

The CDR3 DNA is TGTGCCAGTAGTAGCCAGGACACGTCCCAAGGGGCCTACGAGCAGTACTTC. Translating it yields CASSSQDTSQGAYEQYF. This chain uses TRBV19 with TRBJ2-7; a possible D gene is TRBD1 (5 bases). This CDR3 spans 17 amino acids. Per the germline V gene, CDR1 is LNHDA and CDR2 is SQIVND (reference sequence). V gave up 4 bases and J gave up 2 bases, with 21 bases separating them.

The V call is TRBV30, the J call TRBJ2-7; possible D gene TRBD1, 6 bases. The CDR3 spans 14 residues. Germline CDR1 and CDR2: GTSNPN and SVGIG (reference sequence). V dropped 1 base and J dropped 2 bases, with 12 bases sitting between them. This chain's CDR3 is CAWSAPGHTYEQYF. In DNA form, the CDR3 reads TGTGCCTGGAGTGCCCCGGGACATACCTACGAGCAGTACTTC.

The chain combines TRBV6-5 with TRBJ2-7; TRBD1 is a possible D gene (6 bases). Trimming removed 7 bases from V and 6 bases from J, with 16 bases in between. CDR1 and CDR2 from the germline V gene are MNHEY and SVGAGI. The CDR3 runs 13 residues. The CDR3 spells CASINLQGSEQYF. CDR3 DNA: TGTGCCAGCATTAATCTTCAGGGGAGCGAGCAGTACTTC.